A single sample is the source of the 12 T cell receptor beta chains below, sequenced in a study of cytomegalovirus exposure and HLA in healthy donors. Using immunoSEQ multiplex PCR, the repertoire was profiled, and TCRdb retains in-frame clones only, with some absent. The table has about 180,000 clones, about 86% seen once. The sample taken for sequencing was PBMCs. These receptors originate from a woman aged 30 to 39 in good health and CMV-seronegative.

V is TRBV6-5 and J is TRBJ1-1; tentative D call: TRBD1 (5 bases). In germline, CDR1 is MNHEY, CDR2 SVGAGI. V lost 6 bases and J 3 bases, leaving 14 bases between the germline ends. The CDR3 extends over 14 amino acids. In DNA, the CDR3 is TGTGCCAGCAGCCCCGGACAATTTTACACTGAAGCTTTCTTT. Its protein product is CASSPGQFYTEAFF.

The rearrangement links TRBV11-2 to TRBJ1-5; TRBD1 agrees at 9 bases. J was trimmed by 3 bases and V by 5 bases; bases with no gene match: 2. This CDR3 is 14 amino acids long. Per germline, CDR1 SGHAT and CDR2 FQNNGV. The CDR3 sequence: CASSRQGDNQPQHF. The CDR3 nucleotides are TGTGCCAGCAGCCGACAGGGGGACAATCAGCCCCAGCATTTT. Variable domain in full (rest from reference TRBV11-2 and TRBJ1-5): EAGVAQSPRYKIIEKRQSVAFWCNPISGHATLYWYQQILGQGPKLLIQFQNNGVVDDSQLPKDRFSAERLKGVDSTLKIQPAKLEDSAVYLCASSRQGDNQPQHFGDGTRLSIL.

CDR3: CASSYAALAETQYF. CDR3 nucleotide sequence: TGTGCCAGCAGTTACGCGGCGCTTGCTGAGACCCAGTACTTC. This chain links TRBV6-5 with TRBJ2-5; no clear D gene. CDR1 is MNHEY, CDR2 SVGAGI, per germline. The CDR3 is made up of 14 amino acids. Trimming left V 2 bases short and J 5 bases short, with 12 bases between.

This chain connects TRBV6-1 to TRBJ1-4, with 10 bases lining up with TRBD1. With V trimmed by 6 bases and J by 9 bases, 7 bases remained unmatched. Germline CDR1 is MNHNS and CDR2 is SASEGT. The CDR3 totals 14 residues. CDR3 region: CASRGQGIIQKLFF. In nucleotides, the CDR3 is TGTGCCAGCAGGGGACAGGGGATCATTCAAAAACTGTTTTTT.

The chain is built from TRBV5-1 and TRBJ2-1; 10 bases are shared with TRBD1. V lost 4 bases and J lost 12; bases outside the gene matches: 7. This CDR3 has 13 residues. In germline, CDR1 is SGHRS, CDR2 YFSETQ. The CDR3 loop is CASSRDGQGVQFF. CDR3 nucleotides: TGCGCCAGCAGCAGAGATGGACAGGGGGTGCAGTTCTTC.

The chain links TRBV2 to TRBJ1-6; 7 nucleotides match TRBD1. Germline CDR1 reads SNHLY; CDR2 reads FYNNEI. The junction had 11 bases not matched to a gene; V was cut back by 8 bases and J by 16 bases. The CDR3 consists of 12 residues. CDR3 nucleotides: TGTGCCAGCCGGCGGGACAGCCAACGTCTCCACTTT. This codes for CASRRDSQRLHF.

V gene TRBV27 combines with J gene TRBJ1-1, with D tentatively TRBD1 (5 bases). From germline, CDR1 is MNHEY and CDR2 SMNVEV (reference sequence). V was clipped by 5 bases and J by 4 bases, with 11 bases between them. The CDR3 runs to 13 residues. CDR3 nucleotide sequence: TGTGCCAGCAGTCCTGGGGCCGGCACTGAAGCTTTCTTT. It codes for CASSPGAGTEAFF.

This clone was observed a few times. The rearrangement uses TRBV30 and TRBJ1-1; D is unclear. Germline CDR1 GTSNPN, CDR2 SVGIG (reference sequence). The length of the CDR3 is 12 residues. The CDR3 region is CAFGQENTEAFF. The CDR3 DNA reads as TGTGCGTTTGGCCAGGAGAACACTGAAGCTTTCTTT.

V gene TRBV6-5 combines with J gene TRBJ1-6, with D hard to call. V was shortened by 0 bases and J by 5 bases, with 2 bases between the two germline ends. The CDR3 loop spans 13 amino acids. The V gene's germline CDR1 is MNHEY and CDR2 SVGAGI. The CDR3 region is CASSYSNNSPLHF. The CDR3 region has the DNA TGTGCCAGCAGTTACTCTAATAATTCACCCCTCCACTTT.

This clone was seen only a few times. The V gene is TRBV4-3, the J gene TRBJ2-7; D not resolved. Deletions cut 0 bases from V and 3 bases from J, with 9 bases between. The CDR3 runs 14 residues. Germline CDR1 reads LGHNA; CDR2 reads YSLEER. CDR3 sequence: CASSQDPGIYEQYF. The CDR3 DNA sequence: TGCGCCAGCAGCCAAGATCCGGGTATCTACGAGCAGTACTTC.

The chain combines TRBV9 with TRBJ2-2; D is uncertain. With 4 bases removed from V and 6 bases from J, the gap between germline ends came to 16 bases. The CDR3 spans 15 residues. Per germline, CDR1 SGDLS and CDR2 YYNGEE. CDR3 in amino acids: CASSPLLAPSGELFF. The CDR3 DNA reads as TGTGCCAGCAGCCCCCTCTTGGCCCCCTCCGGGGAGCTGTTTTTT. The full variable domain, rest sourced from reference TRBV9 and TRBJ2-2, is DSGVTQTPKHLITATGQRVTLRCSPRSGDLSVYWYQQSLDQGLQFLIQYYNGEERAKGNILERFSAQQFPDLHSELNLSSLELGDSALYFCASSPLLAPSGELFFGEGSRLTVL.

The chain joins TRBV18 to TRBJ1-4; 9 bases line up with TRBD1. Trimming took 3 bases from V and 8 from J; bases not matched to a gene: 4. The CDR3 loop spans 14 amino acids. CDR1 and CDR2 from the germline V gene are KGHSH and LQKENI. CDR3 residues: CASSPDRGGEKLFF. The DNA of the CDR3 is TGTGCCAGCTCACCGGACAGGGGTGGAGAAAAACTGTTTTTT.